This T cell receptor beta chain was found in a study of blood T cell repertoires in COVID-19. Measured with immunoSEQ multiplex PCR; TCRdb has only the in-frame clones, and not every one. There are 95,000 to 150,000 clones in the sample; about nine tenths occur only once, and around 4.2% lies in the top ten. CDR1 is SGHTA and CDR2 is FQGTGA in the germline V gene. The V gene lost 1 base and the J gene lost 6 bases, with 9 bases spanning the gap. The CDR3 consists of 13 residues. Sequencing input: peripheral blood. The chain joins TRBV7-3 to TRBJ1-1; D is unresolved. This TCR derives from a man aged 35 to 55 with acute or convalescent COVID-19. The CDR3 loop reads CASSLNPGSEAFF. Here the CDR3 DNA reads TGTGCCAGCAGCTTAAATCCAGGCTCTGAAGCTTTCTTT.